These 31 T cell receptor beta chains originate from one sample sequenced in a study of CD8 T cells in ankylosing spondylitis. Whole-study findings and limits: Made up of about eight highly homologous variants, a TCR beta motif appeared characteristic of ankylosing spondylitis blood.

From the 5' RACE reads, TCRdb called clonotypes with MiXCR, one entry per CDR3 protein. The table includes a few hundred thousand distinct CDR3 sequences, about 13% detected once. Their antigens are not known. The material sequenced was blood, either unsorted or a sorted T cell fraction (not recorded which). These TCRs come from a male donor with ankylosing spondylitis.

The table lists this clonotype with a few counts. The rearrangement joins TRBV11-2 to TRBJ1-5; 9 bases are shared with TRBD1. Germline assignment: CDR1 SGHAT and CDR2 FQNNGV. Germline trimming cut 0 bases from V and 0 bases from J; bases unmatched to any gene: 9. The CDR3 extends over 19 amino acids. The CDR3 DNA is TGTGCCAGCAGCTTAGAACCCGGACAGGGGTCCTATAGCAATCAGCCCCAGCATTTT. Protein sequence: CASSLEPGQGSYSNQPQHF.

The V call is TRBV11-2, the J call TRBJ2-4; D gene unclear. CDR1 and CDR2 (germline): SGHAT, FQNNGV. The CDR3 covers 13 residues. The V and J ends lost 7 bases and 8 bases respectively, with 15 bases between them. CDR3 DNA sequence: TGTGCCAGCAACAAGGGCGGCCGAGACATTCAGTACTTC. It yields the protein CASNKGGRDIQYF.

This clonotype occurred a few times. The rearrangement joins TRBV9 to TRBJ1-2; D uncertain. V dropped 4 bases and J dropped 7 bases, with 14 bases sitting between them. CDR3 size: 13 residues. The V gene's germline CDR1 is SGDLS and CDR2 YYNGEE. CDR3 nucleotides: TGTGCCAGCAGCCTCCTAACGGGCGGTGGCTACACCTTC. Its protein is CASSLLTGGGYTF.

This clonotype was detected a few times. The rearrangement uses TRBV29-1 and TRBJ1-2; 9 nucleotides align to TRBD1. The CDR3 totals 13 residues. Germline V gene sequence: CDR1 SQVTM, CDR2 ANQGSEA. Trimming at V came to 5 bases and at J to 7 bases, leaving 8 bases not matched to a gene. The CDR3 loop reads CSVTGTGFRGYTF. The CDR3, as DNA: TGCAGCGTTACCGGGACAGGGTTCCGTGGCTACACCTTC.

This chain links TRBV20-1 with TRBJ2-3; TRBD2 aligns across 14 bases. With V trimmed by 3 bases and J by 1 base, 0 bases remained unmatched. The CDR3 contains 15 residues. The germline CDR1 and CDR2 sequences are DFQATT and SNEGSKA (reference sequence). CDR3 DNA sequence: TGCAGTGCTAGGGGACTAGCGGGAGGCACAGATACGCAGTATTTT. Its translation is CSARGLAGGTDTQYF.

This clonotype was detected ten times or more. V and J are TRBV12-3 or TRBV12-4 and TRBJ1-3, with TRBD1 identical over 9 bases. The trim removed 5 bases at V and 4 bases at J, leaving 9 bases unmatched. This CDR3 has 16 amino acids. The CDR3 DNA reads as TGTGCCAGCAGTCCTAGGGGACAGGGCAGGGGAAACACCATATATTTT. It translates to CASSPRGQGRGNTIYF.

A few counts support this clonotype. This sequence joins TRBV10-2 and TRBJ1-2; 10 nucleotides align to TRBD1. This CDR3 is 13 amino acids long. In germline, CDR1 is WSHSY, CDR2 SAAADI. V lost 6 bases to trimming and J lost 7 bases; unmatched junction nucleotides: 5. CDR3 protein: CASRGQGFSGYTF. The CDR3 coding sequence is TGCGCCAGCAGGGGACAGGGGTTTAGTGGCTACACCTTC.

This clonotype was detected many times. V usage is TRBV20-1 and J usage is TRBJ1-1; no firm D call. Germline V gives CDR1 DFQATT, CDR2 SNEGSKA (reference sequence). CDR3 size: 14 residues. Trimming pared 0 bases from V and 9 bases from J, leaving 17 bases between. The CDR3 DNA follows: TGCAGTGCTAGAGATCCGGGCACACCACTGAAAGCTTTCTTT. This sequence encodes CSARDPGTPLKAFF.

This rearrangement joins TRBV6-1 to TRBJ2-1; no clear D. Germline lookup yields CDR1 MNHNS and CDR2 SASEGT. The CDR3 has 14 amino acids. V was clipped by 2 bases and J by 4 bases, with 9 bases between them. The CDR3 sequence: CASSESGPYNEQFF. DNA of the CDR3: TGTGCCAGCAGTGAAAGTGGACCGTACAATGAGCAGTTCTTC.

This rearrangement joins TRBV20-1 to TRBJ1-5; D unclear. The germline V and J ends were trimmed by 5 bases and 1 base, with 12 bases remaining between them. CDR1 and CDR2 from the germline V gene are DFQATT and SNEGSKA (reference sequence). The CDR3 sequence is 14 residues long. In DNA form, the CDR3 reads TGCAGTGCTGGGAGATGGCAGAGCAATCAGCCCCAGCATTTT. This sequence encodes CSAGRWQSNQPQHF.

This clonotype has just one count. This CDR3 is CACASSYNEQFF. CDR3 DNA sequence: TGTGCCTGCGCCAGCTCCTACAATGAGCAGTTCTTC. This chain links TRBV30 with TRBJ2-1; D is unresolved. The CDR3 covers 12 residues. Between the trimmed V and J ends, which lost 6 bases and 0 bases, there was a span of 6 bases. Germline V gene data show CDR1 as GTSNPN and CDR2 as SVGIG (reference sequence). Full variable domain (rest looked up from reference TRBV30 and TRBJ2-1): SQTIHQWPATLVQPVGSPLSLECTVEGTSNPNLYWYRQAAGRGLQLLFYSVGIGQISSEVPQNLSASRPQDRQFILSSKKLLLSDSGFYLCACASSYNEQFFGPGTRLTVL.

This clonotype was seen only a few times. The chain recombines TRBV12-3 or TRBV12-4 with TRBJ1-3; 7 positions agree with TRBD1. The V and J ends lost 7 bases and 1 base, in that order; junction bases with no gene match: 7. The CDR3 has 15 amino acids. This CDR3 reads CASTDRAQSGNTIYF. DNA for the CDR3: TGTGCCAGCACCGACAGGGCTCAGTCTGGAAACACCATATATTTT.

This clonotype was found many times. The J gene is TRBJ2-7, the V gene TRBV2, with D hard to call. Germline lookup yields CDR1 SNHLY and CDR2 FYNNEI. The CDR3 is made up of 11 amino acids. V lost 5 bases and J 2 bases, leaving 4 bases between the germline ends. The CDR3: CASSPPYEQYF. DNA for the CDR3: TGTGCCAGCAGTCCCCCCTACGAGCAGTACTTC.

This clonotype was seen a few times. The chain is built from TRBV5-1 and TRBJ2-7, with D possibly matching TRBD2 (6 bases). The CDR3 consists of 14 residues. V shed 6 bases and J shed 4 bases, with 17 bases lying between them. Germline CDR1 reads SGHRS; CDR2 reads YFSETQ. CDR3 loop: CASTPLASGYEQYF. The CDR3 nucleotides read TGCGCCAGCACCCCCCTAGCGAGTGGTTACGAGCAGTACTTC.

V is TRBV5-1 and J is TRBJ2-2; D may be TRBD2 (6 bases). The CDR3 has 15 amino acids. V gave up 0 bases and J gave up 6 bases, with 12 bases separating them. Germline V gives CDR1 SGHRS, CDR2 YFSETQ. This CDR3 reads CASSLAPSVSGELFF. In DNA, the CDR3 is TGCGCCAGCAGCTTGGCGCCTAGCGTGTCCGGGGAGCTGTTTTTT.

The chain combines TRBV7-9 with TRBJ2-1, with TRBD2 identical over 8 bases. The CDR3 loop spans 13 amino acids. The junction had 6 bases not matched to a gene; V was cut back by 5 bases and J by 9 bases. CDR1 and CDR2 (germline): SEHNR, FQNEAQ (reference sequence). The CDR3 sequence is CASSQRERTEQFF. For the CDR3, the DNA is TGTGCCAGCAGCCAGCGGGAGAGGACTGAGCAGTTCTTC.

The chain has TRBV20-1 and TRBJ1-5, with 8 bases aligning to TRBD1. The germline CDR1 and CDR2 sequences are DFQATT and SNEGSKA (reference sequence). The CDR3 sequence is 13 residues long. V gave up 3 bases and J gave up 7 bases; unmatched junction bases: 5. For the CDR3, the DNA is TGCAGTGCTAGCAGGGGGCGGGAGCAGCCCCAGCATTTT. This sequence encodes CSASRGREQPQHF.

This rearrangement joins TRBV15 to TRBJ2-5; D possibly corresponds to TRBD2 (5 bases). The V gene lost 5 bases and the J gene lost 4 bases, with 11 bases spanning the gap. Germline V lookup: CDR1 LNHNV, CDR2 YYDKDF (reference sequence). The CDR3 is 13 residues long. DNA for the CDR3: TGTGCCACCAGCGGGAGACGGATAGAGACCCAGTACTTC. Protein: CATSGRRIETQYF.

The chain carries TRBV6-2 or TRBV6-3 and TRBJ1-5; D is unclear. From germline, CDR1 is MNHEY and CDR2 SVGEGT. V lost 4 bases, J lost 0 bases, and 7 bases lay in between. CDR3 length: 14 residues. The CDR3 is CASSFWASNQPQHF. The CDR3 DNA follows: TGTGCCAGCAGTTTTTGGGCTAGCAATCAGCCCCAGCATTTT.

This clonotype has just a few counts. This chain links TRBV2 with TRBJ2-7; tentatively, D is TRBD1 or TRBD2 (5 bases each). The germline gives CDR1 SNHLY, CDR2 FYNNEI. Trimming cost V 11 bases and J 2 bases, with 16 bases left between them. The CDR3 consists of 13 residues. This CDR3 is CAAVDSGTYEQYV. The CDR3 DNA reads as TGTGCCGCGGTTGACAGCGGCACCTACGAGCAGTACGTC.

The count of this clonotype is one. The V call is TRBV27, the J call TRBJ2-5; D remains ambiguous. The germline V gene encodes CDR1 MNHEY and CDR2 SMNVEV (reference sequence). The CDR3 has 14 amino acids. V lost 4 bases and J 1 base, leaving 10 bases between the germline ends. The CDR3 here is CASSSQRSQETQYF. DNA of the CDR3: TGTGCCAGCAGTTCCCAACGCTCCCAAGAGACCCAGTACTTC.

In its sample, this clonotype was seen many times. V is TRBV18 and J is TRBJ1-1; D unclear. The CDR3 runs to 12 residues. Trimming pared 3 bases from V and 2 bases from J, leaving 4 bases between. Germline CDR1 is KGHSH and CDR2 is LQKENI. The CDR3 DNA is TGTGCCAGCTCACCGGACAACACTGAAGCTTTCTTT. This gives the protein CASSPDNTEAFF. The entire variable domain, with the rest obtained from reference TRBV18 and TRBJ1-1, is as follows: NAGVMQNPRHLVRRRGQEARLRCSPMKGHSHVYWYRQLPEEGLKFMVYLQKENIIDESGMPKERFSAEFPKEGPSILRIQQVVRGDSAAYFCASSPDNTEAFFGQGTRLTVV.

This clonotype was observed at least ten times. The chain has TRBV5-1 and TRBJ1-5, with TRBD1 as a possible D gene (5 bases). Germline loops: CDR1 SGHRS, CDR2 YFSETQ. V was cut by 0 bases and J by 4 bases, with 11 bases left in between. The CDR3 is made up of 15 amino acids. The CDR3 loop reads CASSLEGQGNQPQHF. As DNA, the CDR3 is TGCGCCAGCAGCTTGGAGGGGCAGGGAAATCAGCCCCAGCATTTT.

The V and J genes are TRBV7-6 and TRBJ2-5; the match to TRBD1 covers 9 bases. The V and J ends lost 5 bases and 4 bases, in that order; junction bases with no gene match: 5. Germline CDR1 reads SGHVS; CDR2 reads FNYEAQ. The CDR3 is 14 amino acids. The CDR3 reads CASSTGTGIETQYF. DNA for the CDR3: TGTGCCAGCAGCACCGGGACAGGGATAGAGACCCAGTACTTC.

This clonotype was observed at least ten times. This chain uses TRBV7-9 with TRBJ2-3; 7 bases agree with TRBD1. Germline lookup yields CDR1 SEHNR and CDR2 FQNEAQ (reference sequence). CDR3 size: 15 residues. The V segment lost 5 bases and the J segment 3 bases; nucleotides outside the gene matches: 8. CDR3 protein: CASSPQGVRTDTQYF. The CDR3 DNA reads TGTGCCAGCAGCCCCCAGGGGGTCCGGACAGATACGCAGTATTTT.

Only a few counts were recorded for this clonotype. CDR3 in DNA: TGTGCCAGCAGCTTAAAACAGAACTATGGCTACACCTTC. As protein: CASSLKQNYGYTF. The gene calls are TRBV11-2 and TRBJ1-2; D unclear. The germline gives CDR1 SGHAT, CDR2 FQNNGV. The V and J ends lost 2 bases and 2 bases respectively, with 6 bases between them. The CDR3 totals 13 residues. The entire variable domain, with the rest obtained from reference TRBV11-2 and TRBJ1-2, is as follows: EAGVAQSPRYKIIEKRQSVAFWCNPISGHATLYWYQQILGQGPKLLIQFQNNGVVDDSQLPKDRFSAERLKGVDSTLKIQPAKLEDSAVYLCASSLKQNYGYTFGSGTRLTVV.

This sequence joins TRBV11-1 and TRBJ1-1; TRBD1 matches 7 bases. The germline V gene has CDR1 SGHAT and CDR2 FQDESV (reference sequence). The ends lost 4 bases at V and 0 bases at J; junction bases unmatched: 11. The CDR3 runs 17 residues. The CDR3: CASSWGQIEGLNTEAFF. CDR3 in DNA: TGTGCCAGCAGCTGGGGACAGATCGAGGGGCTGAACACTGAAGCTTTCTTT. Drawing the rest from reference TRBV11-1 and TRBJ1-1, the complete variable domain is EAEVAQSPRYKITEKSQAVAFWCDPISGHATLYWYRQILGQGPELLVQFQDESVVDDSQLPKDRFSAERLKGVDSTLKIQPAELGDSAMYLCASSWGQIEGLNTEAFFGQGTRLTVV.

This chain links TRBV7-6 with TRBJ1-2; tentatively, D is TRBD1 (5 bases). Germline values: CDR1 SGHVS, CDR2 FNYEAQ. V gave up 6 bases and J gave up 10 bases, with 15 bases separating them. The CDR3 has 12 residues. CDR3: CASSRQGRDYTF. DNA of the CDR3: TGTGCCAGCAGTCGGCAGGGCCGAGACTACACCTTC.

To note about this clonotype: A clone one base away is much larger, so this may be a read error. The chain has TRBV5-1 and TRBJ2-1, with D possibly matching TRBD1 (6 bases). This CDR3 has 14 residues. CDR1 SGHRS and CDR2 YFSETQ come from the germline V gene. This chain's CDR3 is CASSLQGLGNERFF. The CDR3 nucleotides read TGCGCCAGCAGCTTGCAGGGGTTAGGGAATGAGCGGTTCTTC.

A few counts support this clonotype. J is TRBJ2-2 and V is TRBV20-1; D perhaps matches TRBD2 (5 bases). Trimming removed 4 bases at V and 5 bases at J, with 11 bases between. This CDR3 is built from 13 residues. Germline V gene data show CDR1 as DFQATT and CDR2 as SNEGSKA (reference sequence). The CDR3 region is CSATTTRTGELFF. The CDR3 coding sequence is TGCAGTGCTACTACTACTAGGACCGGGGAGCTGTTTTTT.

This clonotype was picked up a small number of times. The gene calls are TRBV20-1 and TRBJ2-1; D ambiguous. V was shortened by 7 bases and J by 6 bases, with 13 bases between the two germline ends. The CDR3 extends over 12 amino acids. CDR1 and CDR2 from the germline V gene are DFQATT and SNEGSKA (reference sequence). CDR3 sequence (DNA): TGCAGTGGACAATCAAAGGGCAATGAGCAGTTCTTC. Amino acids: CSGQSKGNEQFF.